This T cell receptor (beta chain) was recorded in a study of blood T cell repertoires in COVID-19. Across the study: There were acute and convalescent COVID-19 samples, and they came from the United States, Italy and Spain.

The CDR3 loop spans 14 amino acids. Looked up from germline, CDR1 is SGHAT and CDR2 is FQNNGV. The germline V and J ends were trimmed by 1 base and 14 bases, with 18 bases remaining between them. The protocol was immunoSEQ multiplex PCR, while the TCRdb copy is restricted to in-frame clones and leaves out a portion. The top ten hold 9.2% of the sample, which has roughly 200,000 clones, approximately 80% seen once. Participants spanned ages about 18 to 95 years and resided in about two dozen US areas. Grouping used clinical history reported by participants in a survey and questionnaire. Symptom resolution, clearance, or two negative PCRs marked donors in Cohort 3 as recovered.

The TCR originated in a man in his forties or fifties who had recovered from COVID-19. The sequenced material came from PBMCs or T cells enriched from blood (not recorded which). The chain links TRBV11-2 to TRBJ2-1; maybe TRBD1 (6 bases). The CDR3 is CASSLAGDTPNKFF. CDR3 DNA sequence: TGTGCCAGCAGCTTAGCAGGGGACACGCCAAACAAGTTCTTC.